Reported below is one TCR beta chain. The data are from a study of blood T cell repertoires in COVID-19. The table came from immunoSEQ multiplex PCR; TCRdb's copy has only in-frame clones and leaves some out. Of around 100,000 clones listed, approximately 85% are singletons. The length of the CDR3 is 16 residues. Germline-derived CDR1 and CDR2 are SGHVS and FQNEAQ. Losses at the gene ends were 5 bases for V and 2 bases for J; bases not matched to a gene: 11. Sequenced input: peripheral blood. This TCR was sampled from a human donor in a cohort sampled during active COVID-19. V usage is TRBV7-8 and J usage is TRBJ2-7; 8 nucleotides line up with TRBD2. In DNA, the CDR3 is TGTGCCAGCAGCCCGAGAGCGGGGGACCTCGCCTACGAGCAGTACTTC. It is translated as CASSPRAGDLAYEQYF.